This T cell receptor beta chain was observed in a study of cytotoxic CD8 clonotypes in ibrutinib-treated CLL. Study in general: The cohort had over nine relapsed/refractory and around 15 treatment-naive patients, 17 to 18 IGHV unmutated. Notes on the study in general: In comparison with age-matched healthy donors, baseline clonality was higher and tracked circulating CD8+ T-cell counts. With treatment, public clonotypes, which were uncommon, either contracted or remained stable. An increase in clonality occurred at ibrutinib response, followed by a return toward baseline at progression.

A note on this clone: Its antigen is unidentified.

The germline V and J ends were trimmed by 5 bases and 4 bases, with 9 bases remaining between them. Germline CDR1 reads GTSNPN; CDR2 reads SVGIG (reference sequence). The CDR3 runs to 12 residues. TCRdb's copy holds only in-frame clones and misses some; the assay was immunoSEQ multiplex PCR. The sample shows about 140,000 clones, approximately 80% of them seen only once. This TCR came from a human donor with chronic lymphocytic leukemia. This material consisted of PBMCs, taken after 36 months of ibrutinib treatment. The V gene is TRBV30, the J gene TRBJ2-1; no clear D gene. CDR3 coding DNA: TGTGCCTGGGGACCAATTTACAATGAGCAGTTCTTC. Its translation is CAWGPIYNEQFF. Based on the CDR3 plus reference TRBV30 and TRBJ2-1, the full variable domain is SQTIHQWPATLVQPVGSPLSLECTVEGTSNPNLYWYRQAAGRGLQLLFYSVGIGQISSEVPQNLSASRPQDRQFILSSKKLLLSDSGFYLCAWGPIYNEQFFGPGTRLTVL.